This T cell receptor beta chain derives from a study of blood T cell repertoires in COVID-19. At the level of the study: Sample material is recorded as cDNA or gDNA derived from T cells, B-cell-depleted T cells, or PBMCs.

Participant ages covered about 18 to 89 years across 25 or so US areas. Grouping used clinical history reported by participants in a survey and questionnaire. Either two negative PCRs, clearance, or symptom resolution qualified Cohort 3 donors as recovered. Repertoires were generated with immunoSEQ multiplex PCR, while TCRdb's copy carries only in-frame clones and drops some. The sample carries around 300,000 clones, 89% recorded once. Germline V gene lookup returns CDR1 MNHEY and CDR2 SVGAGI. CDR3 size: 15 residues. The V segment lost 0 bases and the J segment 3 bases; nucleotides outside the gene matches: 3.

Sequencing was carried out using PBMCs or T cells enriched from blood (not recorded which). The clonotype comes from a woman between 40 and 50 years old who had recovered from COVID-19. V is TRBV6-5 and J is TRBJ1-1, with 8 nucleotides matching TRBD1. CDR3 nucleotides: TGTGCCAGCAGTTACTCGACAGGGGCTGACACTGAAGCTTTCTTT. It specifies CASSYSTGADTEAFF.